The 18 T cell receptor beta chains listed next were all sequenced from one sample in a study of T cell responses to AZD1222 COVID-19 vaccine. Profiling relied on immunoSEQ multiplex PCR, and the TCRdb table lists in-frame clones only, not all of them. The sample carries some 84,000 clones, roughly 89% recorded once. The material sequenced was peripheral blood, taken 28 days after the second AZD1222 dose. The receptors stem from an adult who received the AZD1222 COVID-19 vaccine.

The genes are TRBV4-2 and TRBJ2-5; 7 bases line up with TRBD2. Germline values: CDR1 LGHNA, CDR2 YNFKEQ. The CDR3 covers 16 residues. The V and J ends lost 3 bases and 2 bases, in that order; junction bases with no gene match: 9. The CDR3 sequence: CASSQGGWGTQETQYF. In DNA form, the CDR3 reads TGTGCCAGCAGCCAGGGGGGGTGGGGCACACAAGAGACCCAGTACTTC.

The rearrangement joins TRBV5-4 to TRBJ2-7; no reliable D call. The CDR3 sequence is 15 residues long. The germline V gene has CDR1 SGHNT and CDR2 YYREEE (reference sequence). V was cut by 2 bases and J by 3 bases, with 15 bases left in between. The CDR3 DNA reads TGTGCCAGCAGCTTTATGGGTAAGGAGAACTACGAGCAGTACTTC. Its translation is CASSFMGKENYEQYF.

The chain couples TRBV6-2 or TRBV6-3 to TRBJ1-1, with TRBD1 matching over 8 bases. The ends lost 6 bases at V and 3 bases at J; junction bases unmatched: 12. Germline CDR1 reads MNHEY; CDR2 reads SVGEGT. CDR3 length: 16 amino acids. In DNA, the CDR3 is TGTGCCAGCAGCCGACCCAGGACAGGGCCGGACACTGAAGCTTTCTTT. Its translation is CASSRPRTGPDTEAFF.

The chain combines TRBV6-5 with TRBJ2-1; D is ambiguous. V was trimmed by 2 bases and J by 7 bases, leaving 9 bases between them. CDR1 and CDR2 from the germline V gene are MNHEY and SVGAGI. The CDR3 has 13 amino acids. The CDR3 protein is CASSYMTGNEQFF. CDR3 in DNA: TGTGCCAGCAGTTACATGACGGGTAATGAGCAGTTCTTC.

J is TRBJ2-2 and V is TRBV19, with D unresolved. Germline V gene sequence: CDR1 LNHDA, CDR2 SQIVND (reference sequence). CDR3 length: 14 amino acids. V was cut by 1 base and J by 0 bases, with 3 bases left in between. The CDR3 region has the DNA TGTGCCAGTAGTATAGTAACGAACACCGGGGAGCTGTTTTTT. It encodes CASSIVTNTGELFF.

The chain joins TRBV19 to TRBJ1-5; D gene unclear. Germline values: CDR1 LNHDA, CDR2 SQIVND (reference sequence). With 3 bases removed from V and 4 bases from J, the gap between germline ends came to 13 bases. CDR3 length equals 15 residues. In nucleotides, the CDR3 is TGTGCCAGTAGTATTTTTAGTTCTGGGAATCAGCCCCAGCATTTT. Residues: CASSIFSSGNQPQHF. Complete variable domain (other parts from reference TRBV19 and TRBJ1-5): DGGITQSPKYLFRKEGQNVTLSCEQNLNHDAMYWYRQDPGQGLRLIYYSQIVNDFQKGDIAEGYSVSREKKESFPLTVTSAQKNPTAFYLCASSIFSSGNQPQHFGDGTRLSIL.

The rearrangement joins TRBV11-2 to TRBJ1-3; D unclear. CDR1 and CDR2 from the germline V gene are SGHAT and FQNNGV. The CDR3 length is 13 residues. The V end lost 5 bases, the J end lost 0 bases, and 5 bases lay between the germline ends. In nucleotides, the CDR3 is TGTGCCAGCAGCGCCGACTCTGGAAACACCATATATTTT. This sequence encodes CASSADSGNTIYF.

The chain is built from TRBV5-1 and TRBJ2-2; D might be TRBD1 (5 bases). The CDR3 consists of 15 residues. Trimming removed 6 bases at V and 4 bases at J, with 16 bases between. Germline-derived CDR1 and CDR2 are SGHRS and YFSETQ. The DNA of the CDR3 is TGCGCCAGCAAAGTGGGCAGGGAAGGCACCGGGGAGCTGTTTTTT. Protein: CASKVGREGTGELFF. Combining the CDR3 with reference TRBV5-1 and TRBJ2-2 gives the whole variable domain KAGVTQTPRYLIKTRGQQVTLSCSPISGHRSVSWYQQTPGQGLQFLFEYFSETQRNKGNFPGRFSGRQFSNSRSEMNVSTLELGDSALYLCASKVGREGTGELFFGEGSRLTVL.

The V call is TRBV11-2, the J call TRBJ2-2; possibly TRBD1 or TRBD2 for D (5 bases each). The V end lost 2 bases, the J end lost 4 bases, and 8 bases lay between the germline ends. Germline CDR1 SGHAT, CDR2 FQNNGV. The CDR3 sequence is 14 residues long. DNA for the CDR3: TGTGCCAGCAGCTTACTGAGGGGCACCGGGGAGCTGTTTTTT. Amino acid sequence: CASSLLRGTGELFF.

J is TRBJ1-1 and V is TRBV2; D call uncertain. The length of the CDR3 is 13 residues. V was clipped by 7 bases and J by 6 bases, with 15 bases between them. From germline, CDR1 is SNHLY and CDR2 FYNNEI. CDR3: CASNGGSVPEAFF. The CDR3 DNA reads TGTGCCAGCAACGGTGGGAGCGTCCCTGAAGCTTTCTTT. Filled out from reference TRBV2 and TRBJ1-1, the complete variable domain reads EPEVTQTPSHQVTQMGQEVILRCVPISNHLYFYWYRQILGQKVEFLVSFYNNEISEKSEIFDDQFSVERPDGSNFTLKIRSTKLEDSAMYFCASNGGSVPEAFFGQGTRLTVV.

The rearrangement uses TRBV11-2 and TRBJ2-1; weak D call: TRBD2 (6 bases). V lost 7 bases and J 1 base, leaving 14 bases between the germline ends. Per the germline V gene, CDR1 is SGHAT and CDR2 is FQNNGV. This CDR3 has 15 amino acids. The CDR3 DNA follows: TGTGCCAGCACCCCGGGGGTGGGGTCCTACAATGAGCAGTTCTTC. Translated, it gives CASTPGVGSYNEQFF.

The chain links TRBV6-5 to TRBJ1-6; 9 nucleotides match TRBD1. V shed 6 bases, J shed 8 bases, and the junction held 8 bases outside the gene matches. This CDR3 is 15 amino acids long. Germline V lookup: CDR1 MNHEY, CDR2 SVGAGI. For the CDR3, the DNA is TGTGCCAGCAGGGGGACAGGGTATGGTGATTCACCCCTCCACTTT. Translating gives CASRGTGYGDSPLHF.

The V and J genes are TRBV5-1 and TRBJ2-2; D ambiguous. The CDR3 length is 12 residues. Trimming took off 5 bases at V and 11 bases at J, with 13 bases between the two ends. Germline V lookup: CDR1 SGHRS, CDR2 YFSETQ. The CDR3 coding sequence is TGCGCCAGCAGGAACGAAGGGAACGAGCTGTTTTTT. Translated, it gives CASRNEGNELFF.

Within the sample, this clone is medium-sized. The J gene is TRBJ2-7, the V gene TRBV2; D is possibly TRBD1 or TRBD2 (5 bases each). V lost 6 bases to trimming and J lost 0 bases, with 18 bases between them. Germline V gene lookup returns CDR1 SNHLY and CDR2 FYNNEI. The CDR3 sequence is 16 residues long. The CDR3 DNA follows: TGTGCCAGCAGGATGAGGGGCGGGTATAGCTCCTACGAGCAGTACTTC. Translating gives CASRMRGGYSSYEQYF.

J is TRBJ2-2 and V is TRBV5-1; TRBD1 or TRBD2 may be the D gene (5 bases each). The CDR3 is made up of 16 amino acids. The germline V gene has CDR1 SGHRS and CDR2 YFSETQ. V was cut by 4 bases and J by 0 bases, with 13 bases left in between. The CDR3 DNA reads TGCGCCAGCAGCCCGCGGGTGGGGGCGAACACCGGGGAGCTGTTTTTT. Translated: CASSPRVGANTGELFF. Filled out from reference TRBV5-1 and TRBJ2-2, the complete variable domain reads KAGVTQTPRYLIKTRGQQVTLSCSPISGHRSVSWYQQTPGQGLQFLFEYFSETQRNKGNFPGRFSGRQFSNSRSEMNVSTLELGDSALYLCASSPRVGANTGELFFGEGSRLTVL.

The chain has TRBV6-1 and TRBJ2-7; D perhaps matches TRBD2 (6 bases). CDR1 is MNHNS and CDR2 is SASEGT in the germline V gene. V lost 1 base and J 2 bases, leaving 9 bases between the germline ends. The CDR3 is made up of 14 amino acids. In DNA form, the CDR3 reads TGTGCCAGCAGTGAAGTAGGAGGGACCTACGAGCAGTACTTC. Protein: CASSEVGGTYEQYF.

This clone came up a few times. The chain combines TRBV20-1 with TRBJ1-5, with D perhaps TRBD1 (6 bases). With 3 bases removed from V and 11 bases from J, the gap between germline ends came to 17 bases. CDR3 size: 13 residues. Germline values: CDR1 DFQATT, CDR2 SNEGSKA (reference sequence). CDR3 sequence: CSASRTAVEAQHF. The CDR3 DNA follows: TGCAGTGCTAGTAGGACAGCGGTGGAAGCCCAGCATTTT.

The chain employs TRBV5-1 and TRBJ2-5; 7 positions match TRBD1. V lost 3 bases to trimming and J lost 1 base; unmatched junction nucleotides: 6. Per germline, CDR1 SGHRS and CDR2 YFSETQ. This CDR3 spans 15 amino acids. The DNA for the CDR3 is TGCGCCAGCAGCTCGGCTGGGACAGCCCAAGAGACCCAGTACTTC. Protein: CASSSAGTAQETQYF.